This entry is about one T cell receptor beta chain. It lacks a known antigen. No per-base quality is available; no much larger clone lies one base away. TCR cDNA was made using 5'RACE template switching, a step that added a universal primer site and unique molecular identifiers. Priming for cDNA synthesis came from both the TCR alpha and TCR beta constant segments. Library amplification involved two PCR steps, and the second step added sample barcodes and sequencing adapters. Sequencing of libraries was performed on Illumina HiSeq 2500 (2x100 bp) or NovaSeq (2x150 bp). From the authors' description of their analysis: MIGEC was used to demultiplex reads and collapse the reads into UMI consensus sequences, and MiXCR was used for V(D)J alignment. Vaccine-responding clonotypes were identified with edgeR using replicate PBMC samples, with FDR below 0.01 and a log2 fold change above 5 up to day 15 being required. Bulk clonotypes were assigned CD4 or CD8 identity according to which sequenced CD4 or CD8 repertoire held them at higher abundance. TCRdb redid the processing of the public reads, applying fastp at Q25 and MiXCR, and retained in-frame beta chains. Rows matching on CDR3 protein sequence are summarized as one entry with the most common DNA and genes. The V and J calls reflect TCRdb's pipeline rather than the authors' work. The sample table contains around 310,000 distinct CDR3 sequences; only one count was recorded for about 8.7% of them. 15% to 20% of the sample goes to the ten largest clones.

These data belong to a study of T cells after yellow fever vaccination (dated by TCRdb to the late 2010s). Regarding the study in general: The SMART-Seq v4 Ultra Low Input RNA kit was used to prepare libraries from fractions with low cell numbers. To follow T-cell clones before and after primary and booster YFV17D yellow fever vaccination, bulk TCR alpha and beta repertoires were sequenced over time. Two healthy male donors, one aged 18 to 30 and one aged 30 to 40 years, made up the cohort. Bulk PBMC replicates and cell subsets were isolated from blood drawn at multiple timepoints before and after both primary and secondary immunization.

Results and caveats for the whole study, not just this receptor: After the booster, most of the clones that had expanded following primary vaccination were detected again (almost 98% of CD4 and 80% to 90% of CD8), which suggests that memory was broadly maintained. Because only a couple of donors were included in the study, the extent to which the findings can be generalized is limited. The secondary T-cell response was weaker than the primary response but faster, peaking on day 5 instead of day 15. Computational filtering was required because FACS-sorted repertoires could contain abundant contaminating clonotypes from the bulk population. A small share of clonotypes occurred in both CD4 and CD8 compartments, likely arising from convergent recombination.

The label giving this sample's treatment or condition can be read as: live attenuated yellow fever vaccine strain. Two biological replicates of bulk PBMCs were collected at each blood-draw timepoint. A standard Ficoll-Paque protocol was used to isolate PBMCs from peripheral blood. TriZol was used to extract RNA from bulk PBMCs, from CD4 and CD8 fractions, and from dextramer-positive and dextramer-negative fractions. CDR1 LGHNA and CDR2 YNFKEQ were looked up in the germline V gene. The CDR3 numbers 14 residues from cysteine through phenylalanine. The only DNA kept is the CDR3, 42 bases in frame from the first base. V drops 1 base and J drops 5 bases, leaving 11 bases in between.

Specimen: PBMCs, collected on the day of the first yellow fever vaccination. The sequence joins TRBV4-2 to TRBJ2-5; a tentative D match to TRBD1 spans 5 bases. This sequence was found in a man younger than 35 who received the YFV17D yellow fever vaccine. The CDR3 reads CASSQGGAWETQYF. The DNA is TGTGCCAGCAGCCAAGGGGGCGCATGGGAGACCCAGTACTTC.